This T cell receptor beta chain was identified in a study of blood T cell repertoires in COVID-19. As for the study in general: Acute-phase and convalescent COVID-19 samples originated in the United States, Italy and Spain. T cells, B-cell-depleted T cells, or PBMCs provided the cDNA or gDNA that served as material.

The germline CDR1 and CDR2 sequences are SEHNR and FQNEAQ (reference sequence). The CDR3 is made up of 15 amino acids. Trimming stripped 3 bases from V and 6 bases from J, with 16 bases between. This clone has a handful of counts. Per the original methods: Using reference gene primer amplification, nucleated cell counts were estimated. Some clones are missing from TCRdb's copy, which holds only in-frame ones; the method was immunoSEQ multiplex PCR. D and trimming come from the DNA, and the V and J calls and clone size come from that table. The sample contains around 300,000 clones, almost 85% of which appear only once.

The specimen sequenced was peripheral blood. J is TRBJ2-3 and V is TRBV7-9, with TRBD2 as a possible D gene (6 bases). The clonotype was recovered from a human donor in a cohort sampled during active COVID-19. The CDR3 is CASSLSGLTSDTQYF. The CDR3 DNA reads as TGTGCCAGCAGCTTGTCGGGACTCACATCGGATACGCAGTATTTT.